The 17 T cell receptor beta chains given below trace back to one sample, sequenced in a study of CD8+ T cells in alopecia areata. The treatment denotes: oral pan-JAK inhibitor, 5-10 mg twice daily. Extracted RNA was reverse transcribed, and the resulting cDNA served as sequencing template. Profiling relied on immunoSEQ multiplex PCR, and the TCRdb table lists in-frame clones only, not all of them. The sample has hundreds of thousands of clones, about 62% seen once; the top ten hold 0.75% to 0.95%. The source was CD4+ T cells sorted from blood, collected around week 54, from a patient treated with tofacitinib. Source of these receptors: a human donor with alopecia areata.

This clone showed up just a few times. V and J are TRBV15 and TRBJ2-3, with a weak D call TRBD1 (6 bases). Germline V lookup: CDR1 LNHNV, CDR2 YYDKDF (reference sequence). This CDR3 contains 14 residues. V lost 4 bases, J lost 5 bases, and 13 bases lay in between. CDR3 protein: CATSKGQGRDTQYF. The CDR3 DNA follows: TGTGCCACCAGCAAAGGTCAGGGGAGAGATACGCAGTATTTT.

The chain has TRBV20-1 and TRBJ2-5, with D possibly TRBD2 on 5 matching bases. CDR1 DFQATT and CDR2 SNEGSKA come from the germline V gene (reference sequence). Trimming pared 5 bases from V and 7 bases from J, leaving 11 bases between. This CDR3 is 11 amino acids long. In DNA, the CDR3 is TGCAGTGCTCCGAGCGAGGGGACCCAGTACTTC. Translation: CSAPSEGTQYF.

The CDR3 DNA reads as TGTGCCAGCAGAACCAGGGGTTCCTACAATGAGCAGTTCTTC. Translated, it gives CASRTRGSYNEQFF. This chain connects TRBV27 to TRBJ2-1, with a tentative D call TRBD1 (6 bases). Trimming shortened V by 6 bases and J by 1 base, and 10 bases separated the two germline ends. This CDR3 region has 14 residues. Germline-derived CDR1 and CDR2 are MNHEY and SMNVEV (reference sequence).

The chain combines TRBV5-1 with TRBJ2-3; 9 nucleotides align to TRBD2. Germline V gene sequence: CDR1 SGHRS, CDR2 YFSETQ. V lost 2 bases, J lost 3 bases, and 4 bases stayed unmatched. The CDR3 spans 15 residues. The CDR3 region has the DNA TGCGCCAGCAGCTTCATGGCGGGGGGGACAGATACGCAGTATTTT. The encoded protein is CASSFMAGGTDTQYF.

This rearrangement joins TRBV10-3 to TRBJ2-5; 8 nucleotides line up with TRBD2. Trimming removed 4 bases from V and 6 bases from J; junction bases left unmatched: 7. The CDR3 is 14 residues long. Per germline, CDR1 ENHRY and CDR2 SYGVKD. The CDR3 loop is CAISAGTSGKTQYF. The CDR3 nucleotides read TGTGCCATCAGTGCCGGGACTAGTGGGAAGACCCAGTACTTC.

This clone was detected once. The chain uses TRBV30 and TRBJ1-1; a weak D match, TRBD1 (5 bases). The V gene lost 0 bases and the J gene lost 3 bases, with 8 bases spanning the gap. The CDR3 is 13 amino acids. Germline lookup yields CDR1 GTSNPN and CDR2 SVGIG (reference sequence). CDR3 sequence (DNA): TGTGCCTGGAGTGTACGACAGCACACTGAAGCTTTCTTT. Translation gives CAWSVRQHTEAFF.

This chain joins TRBV7-9 and TRBJ2-1; 8 nucleotides agree with TRBD1. V shed 4 bases, J shed 3 bases, and the junction held 8 bases outside the gene matches. This CDR3 has 16 residues. The germline V gene has CDR1 SEHNR and CDR2 FQNEAQ (reference sequence). The CDR3 bases are TGTGCCAGCAGCTCGTACCACAGGGGGATCTACAATGAGCAGTTCTTC. It specifies CASSSYHRGIYNEQFF.

The rearrangement uses TRBV10-2 and TRBJ1-6, with 7 bases matching TRBD1. Trimming cost V 6 bases and J 4 bases; bases outside gene matches: 3. The CDR3 covers 14 residues. From germline, CDR1 is WSHSY and CDR2 SAAADI. CDR3 sequence: CASRGTEYNSPLHF. Written as DNA, the CDR3 is TGCGCCAGCAGAGGGACAGAATATAATTCACCCCTCCACTTT.

The chain uses TRBV7-2 and TRBJ1-4; D not certain. This CDR3 contains 15 residues. The V gene lost 3 bases and the J gene lost 8 bases, with 16 bases spanning the gap. CDR1 is SGHTA, CDR2 FQGNSA, per germline. CDR3 region: CASSFMATTEEKLFF. In nucleotides, the CDR3 is TGTGCCAGCAGCTTCATGGCGACCACGGAGGAAAAACTGTTTTTT. Together with reference TRBV7-2 and TRBJ1-4, the CDR3 gives the full variable domain: GAGVSQSPSNKVTEKGKDVELRCDPISGHTALYWYRQSLGQGLEFLIYFQGNSAPDKSGLPSDRFSAERTGGSVSTLTIQRTQQEDSAVYLCASSFMATTEEKLFFGSGTQLSVL.

This clone turned up a few times. The rearrangement links TRBV5-6 to TRBJ1-4; D gene ambiguous. With 4 bases removed from V and 10 bases from J, the gap between germline ends came to 17 bases. The CDR3 runs 14 residues. Germline CDR1 is SGHDT and CDR2 is YYEEEE. The CDR3 region has the DNA TGTGCCAGCAGCCCGGGAGTCGGGTGGCGAAAACTGTTTTTT. It encodes CASSPGVGWRKLFF. Supplemented by reference TRBV5-6 and TRBJ1-4, the full variable domain reads DAGVTQSPTHLIKTRGQQVTLRCSPKSGHDTVSWYQQALGQGPQFIFQYYEEEERQRGNFPDRFSGHQFPNYSSELNVNALLLGDSALYLCASSPGVGWRKLFFGSGTQLSVL.

This rearrangement joins TRBV30 to TRBJ2-3, with D perhaps assigned TRBD1 or TRBD2 (6 bases each). Per the germline V gene, CDR1 is GTSNPN and CDR2 is SVGIG (reference sequence). Trimming pared 0 bases from V and 1 base from J, leaving 14 bases between. This CDR3 has 16 residues. CDR3 coding DNA: TGTGCCTGGAGTGTGATCTCAGGGGAGGGCACAGATACGCAGTATTTT. Amino acid sequence: CAWSVISGEGTDTQYF.

This chain connects TRBV10-3 to TRBJ1-5, with 10 bases matching TRBD1. This CDR3 contains 16 residues. The germline gives CDR1 ENHRY, CDR2 SYGVKD. The V segment lost 10 bases and the J segment 4 bases; nucleotides outside the gene matches: 13. The CDR3 loop is CATRGTRTGGNQPQHF. In DNA, the CDR3 is TGTGCCACCCGTGGTACTCGGACAGGGGGAAATCAGCCCCAGCATTTT.

V is TRBV2 and J is TRBJ2-1; 8 positions match TRBD1. Germline V gene data show CDR1 as SNHLY and CDR2 as FYNNEI. This CDR3 has 14 amino acids. J was trimmed by 5 bases and V by 7 bases; bases with no gene match: 7. This chain's CDR3 is CASKTGVLHNEQFF. The CDR3 region has the DNA TGTGCCAGCAAGACAGGGGTGTTACACAATGAGCAGTTCTTC.

The chain couples TRBV11-1 to TRBJ2-1, with D possibly matching TRBD1 (5 bases). Trimming cost V 3 bases and J 9 bases, with 15 bases left between them. Germline CDR1 and CDR2: SGHAT and FQDESV (reference sequence). CDR3 size: 14 residues. This CDR3 reads CASSLSRVAGEQFF. CDR3 DNA: TGTGCCAGCAGCTTGAGCAGGGTCGCCGGTGAGCAGTTCTTC.

The gene calls are TRBV9 and TRBJ2-2, with D possibly being TRBD1 (5 bases). This CDR3 has 16 residues. V was cut by 0 bases and J by 4 bases, with 13 bases left in between. The germline gives CDR1 SGDLS, CDR2 YYNGEE. The CDR3 sequence is CASSVGGRQPTGELFF. CDR3 nucleotides: TGTGCCAGCAGCGTAGGGGGTAGACAGCCCACCGGGGAGCTGTTTTTT.

J is TRBJ2-1 and V is TRBV9, with D possibly matching TRBD1 (6 bases). Germline CDR1 SGDLS, CDR2 YYNGEE. V lost 0 bases, J lost 9 bases, and 13 bases lay in between. This CDR3 region has 14 residues. CDR3 coding DNA: TGTGCCAGCAGCGTAGCTACGTGGGGGCGTGAGCAGTTCTTC. Translation: CASSVATWGREQFF.

This clone was seen a single time. This rearrangement joins TRBV7-3 to TRBJ2-7; D is undetermined. CDR1 and CDR2 from the germline V gene are SGHTA and FQGTGA. V gave up 5 bases and J gave up 3 bases, with 11 bases separating them. The length of the CDR3 is 13 residues. The CDR3 bases are TGTGCCAGCAGCCCCGGACCGCTCTACGAGCAGTACTTC. Amino acids: CASSPGPLYEQYF.